The sequence of this T cell receptor beta chain was determined in a study of siplizumab effects on memory and regulatory T cells. This clone has just one count. TCRdb keeps only in-frame clones here, not all; method: immunoSEQ multiplex PCR. The sample carries 100,000 to 120,000 clones, roughly 92% recorded once. The germline CDR1 and CDR2 sequences are MNHNS and SASEGT. With 10 bases removed from V and 6 bases from J, the gap between germline ends came to 15 bases. The length of the CDR3 is 13 residues. This TCR was recovered from a human donor in good health. Specimen: CD4+ T cells sorted from blood. The chain employs TRBV6-1 and TRBJ1-4, with D perhaps matching TRBD1 (6 bases). The CDR3 sequence: CATSGGQYEKLFF. The CDR3 region has the DNA TGTGCCACTTCTGGGGGGCAGTATGAAAAACTGTTTTTT.